The 26 T cell receptor beta chains listed next were all sequenced from one sample in a study of shared clonotypes between healthy human individuals. The repertoire was sequenced with immunoSEQ multiplex PCR; TCRdb's copy has only in-frame clones and lacks some. The sample consists of 550,000 to 600,000 clones, around 78% of them appearing once. What was sequenced was PBMCs. The receptors derive from a woman in her forties in good health. Some clones in this sample may be carry-over from other donors' samples.

This clone was recorded once. The chain recombines TRBV29-1 with TRBJ2-1; TRBD2 matches at 13 bases. Unmatched junction bases numbered 9, after V lost 6 bases and J lost 7 bases. The CDR3 is 15 residues long. CDR1 and CDR2 (germline): SQVTM, ANQGSEA. In nucleotides, the CDR3 is TGCAGCGTACCCATACTAGCGGGAGGGGGGAATGAGCAGTTCTTC. Protein product: CSVPILAGGGNEQFF.

CDR3 residues: CASSQEVPNHWGYTF. In nucleotides, the CDR3 is TGCGCCAGCAGCCAAGAGGTACCCAACCACTGGGGCTACACCTTC. The rearrangement uses TRBV4-1 and TRBJ1-2, with unresolved D. Deletions cut 0 bases from V and 8 bases from J, with 16 bases between. The CDR3 covers 15 residues. Per germline, CDR1 MGHRA and CDR2 YSYEKL.

The chain links TRBV11-2 to TRBJ2-2; D unclear. Germline values: CDR1 SGHAT, CDR2 FQNNGV. Trimming pared 5 bases from V and 5 bases from J, leaving 15 bases between. The CDR3 totals 15 residues. The CDR3 region has the DNA TGTGCCAGCAGCCCCCGACAAGGGTGGACCGGGGAGCTGTTTTTT. Translated: CASSPRQGWTGELFF. The entire variable domain, with the rest obtained from reference TRBV11-2 and TRBJ2-2, is as follows: EAGVAQSPRYKIIEKRQSVAFWCNPISGHATLYWYQQILGQGPKLLIQFQNNGVVDDSQLPKDRFSAERLKGVDSTLKIQPAKLEDSAVYLCASSPRQGWTGELFFGEGSRLTVL.

The chain couples TRBV5-1 to TRBJ1-3, with D maybe TRBD1 (5 bases). This CDR3 has 16 amino acids. Trimming took off 4 bases at V and 3 bases at J, with 17 bases between the two ends. The germline CDR1 and CDR2 sequences are SGHRS and YFSETQ. This CDR3 reads CASSPGDLSLGNTIYF. CDR3 in DNA: TGCGCCAGCAGCCCGGGGGACTTGTCTCTTGGAAACACCATATATTTT.

The V and J genes are TRBV18 and TRBJ2-3, with TRBD1 matching over 8 bases. After removal of 5 bases from V and 2 bases from J, the junction contained 6 bases not matched to a gene. The CDR3 is 15 amino acids. Germline V gene sequence: CDR1 KGHSH, CDR2 LQKENI. The CDR3 sequence: CASSAGQVDTDTQYF. CDR3 in DNA: TGTGCCAGCTCAGCGGGACAGGTCGACACAGATACGCAGTATTTT.

Many counts were recorded for this clone. Other nucleotide sequences from this sample produce the same CDR3. The J gene is TRBJ1-4, the V gene TRBV25-1; D gene ambiguous. The CDR3 length is 14 residues. Trimming shortened V by 2 bases and J by 6 bases, and 10 bases separated the two germline ends. Per the germline V gene, CDR1 is MGHDK and CDR2 is SYGVNS. The CDR3 reads CASSEHSPDEKLFF. As DNA, the CDR3 is TGTGCCAGCAGTGAACACAGCCCTGATGAAAAACTGTTTTTT.

The chain joins TRBV2 to TRBJ2-5; 9 bases line up with TRBD1. V was clipped by 6 bases and J by 7 bases; unmatched bases: 15. The CDR3 runs to 16 residues. CDR1 and CDR2 (germline): SNHLY, FYNNEI. CDR3 protein: CASRGQGLGMRATQYF. Here the CDR3 DNA reads TGTGCCAGCAGGGGACAGGGACTTGGGATGCGAGCGACCCAGTACTTC.

The chain recombines TRBV10-3 with TRBJ1-3; D possibly corresponds to TRBD1 (6 bases). The V gene lost 10 bases and the J gene lost 0 bases, with 13 bases spanning the gap. This CDR3 has 14 residues. Germline V gives CDR1 ENHRY, CDR2 SYGVKD. The CDR3 loop is CATLKDSSGNTIYF. Here the CDR3 DNA reads TGTGCCACCCTGAAGGACAGCTCTGGAAACACCATATATTTT.

The J gene is TRBJ2-1, the V gene TRBV20-1; a possible D gene is TRBD2 (6 bases). Germline CDR1 is DFQATT and CDR2 is SNEGSKA (reference sequence). V lost 4 bases to trimming and J lost 9 bases, with 10 bases between them. CDR3 length: 11 amino acids. The CDR3 protein is CSATTGVEQFF. Written as DNA, the CDR3 is TGCAGTGCTACGACGGGGGTTGAGCAGTTCTTC.

The V gene is TRBV10-2, the J gene TRBJ2-7; D not resolved. Germline V gene sequence: CDR1 WSHSY, CDR2 SAAADI. Between the trimmed V and J ends, which lost 2 bases and 0 bases, there was a span of 8 bases. This CDR3 is 14 amino acids long. The CDR3 sequence is CASSERQASYEQYF. For the CDR3, the DNA is TGCGCCAGCAGTGAGAGGCAGGCCTCCTACGAGCAGTACTTC.

As concerns this clone: At one boundary the junction diverges from the germline segment, which might be a read error. The rearrangement links TRBV9 to TRBJ2-2, with 8 bases lining up with TRBD1. This CDR3 contains 16 residues. From germline, CDR1 is SGDLS and CDR2 YYNGEE. The CDR3 reads CASNVRGQGNTGELFF. The CDR3 nucleotides are TGTGCCAGCAACGTACGAGGACAGGGGAACACCGGGGAGCTGTTTTTT. The whole variable domain, filled in from reference TRBV9 and TRBJ2-2, reads DSGVTQTPKHLITATGQRVTLRCSPRSGDLSVYWYQQSLDQGLQFLIQYYNGEERAKGNILERFSAQQFPDLHSELNLSSLELGDSALYFCASNVRGQGNTGELFFGEGSRLTVL.

The genes are TRBV28 and TRBJ2-2; D gene ambiguous. With 2 bases removed from V and 9 bases from J, the gap between germline ends came to 10 bases. Germline CDR1 reads MDHEN; CDR2 reads SYDVKM. This CDR3 comprises 13 residues. The CDR3 DNA reads as TGTGCCAGCAGTTTACCCAGTGTTCGGGAGCTGTTTTTT. It specifies CASSLPSVRELFF.

This chain joins TRBV5-1 and TRBJ2-3; D gene uncertain. The CDR3 contains 15 residues. V lost 0 bases, J lost 6 bases, and 14 bases lay in between. Germline loops: CDR1 SGHRS, CDR2 YFSETQ. The CDR3 spells CASSLAARPTDTQYF. The CDR3 DNA sequence: TGCGCCAGCAGCTTGGCAGCCAGACCCACGGATACGCAGTATTTT.

This chain connects TRBV6-1 to TRBJ2-7; weak D call: TRBD2 (6 bases). The V and J ends lost 3 bases and 6 bases respectively, with 12 bases between them. Germline V CDR1 and CDR2: MNHNS, SASEGT. The CDR3 totals 13 residues. The CDR3 sequence is CASSEGGNGEQYF. The CDR3 DNA follows: TGTGCCAGCAGTGAGGGGGGAAATGGCGAGCAGTACTTC.

The gene calls are TRBV15 and TRBJ2-3; TRBD2 aligns across 11 bases. CDR1 LNHNV and CDR2 YYDKDF come from the germline V gene (reference sequence). The CDR3 sequence is 16 residues long. After removal of 3 bases from V and 2 bases from J, the junction contained 4 bases not matched to a gene. This CDR3 reads CATSSPGLADTDTQYF. The DNA of the CDR3 is TGTGCCACCAGCAGTCCGGGACTAGCGGACACAGATACGCAGTATTTT. The full variable domain, completed using reference TRBV15 and TRBJ2-3, is DAMVIQNPRYQVTQFGKPVTLSCSQTLNHNVMYWYQQKSSQAPKLLFHYYDKDFNNEADTPDNFQSRRPNTSFCFLDIRSPGLGDTAMYLCATSSPGLADTDTQYFGPGTRLTVL.

The rearrangement uses TRBV5-1 and TRBJ1-1; D unresolved. CDR3 length: 13 residues. Germline V gives CDR1 SGHRS, CDR2 YFSETQ. Trimming left V 0 bases short and J 2 bases short, with 5 bases between. The CDR3 spells CASSLVANTEAFF. CDR3 DNA sequence: TGCGCCAGCAGCTTGGTGGCTAACACTGAAGCTTTCTTT.

The chain is built from TRBV7-8 and TRBJ1-3; TRBD1 is a possible D gene (6 bases). V was cut by 1 base and J by 2 bases, with 15 bases left in between. Germline V CDR1 and CDR2: SGHVS, FQNEAQ. The CDR3 sequence is 17 residues long. CDR3 coding DNA: TGTGCCAGCAGCTTAGTAGGGGCAGGGGATCCTGGAAACACCATATATTTT. Residues: CASSLVGAGDPGNTIYF.

The chain uses TRBV11-2 and TRBJ1-1, with unresolved D. This CDR3 spans 12 amino acids. CDR1 and CDR2 from the germline V gene are SGHAT and FQNNGV. V was clipped by 5 bases and J by 8 bases, with 12 bases between them. The CDR3 coding sequence is TGTGCCAGCAGCACTAGCCGAAGCGAAGCTTTCTTT. Protein: CASSTSRSEAFF. Supplemented by reference TRBV11-2 and TRBJ1-1, the full variable domain reads EAGVAQSPRYKIIEKRQSVAFWCNPISGHATLYWYQQILGQGPKLLIQFQNNGVVDDSQLPKDRFSAERLKGVDSTLKIQPAKLEDSAVYLCASSTSRSEAFFGQGTRLTVV.

V gene TRBV2 combines with J gene TRBJ2-3; D is possibly TRBD1 or TRBD2 (6 bases each). V gave up 6 bases and J gave up 2 bases, with 12 bases separating them. Germline assignment: CDR1 SNHLY and CDR2 FYNNEI. CDR3 size: 14 residues. The CDR3 nucleotides are TGTGCCAGCAGCGGGGGCCAAACCACAGATACGCAGTATTTT. This encodes CASSGGQTTDTQYF.

As concerns this clone: A far larger clone lies a single base away; this is likely a read error. The chain links TRBV2 to TRBJ1-1; no firm D call. The CDR3 totals 11 residues. The germline V gene has CDR1 SNHLY and CDR2 FYNNEI. With 6 bases removed from V and 9 bases from J, the gap between germline ends came to 11 bases. Here the CDR3 reads CASRGTTKAFF. The CDR3 region has the DNA TGTGCCAGCAGGGGTACTACTAAAGCTTTCTTT.

The chain employs TRBV6-1 and TRBJ2-6; 9 positions agree with TRBD1. The CDR3 extends over 17 amino acids. Germline values: CDR1 MNHNS, CDR2 SASEGT. V lost 1 base and J lost 2; bases outside the gene matches: 3. The CDR3 protein is CASSEDRGRAGANVLTF. CDR3 DNA: TGTGCCAGCAGTGAAGACAGGGGGCGGGCTGGGGCCAACGTCCTGACTTTC.

The chain is built from TRBV5-4 and TRBJ2-5; D might be TRBD1 (5 bases). The CDR3 has 14 residues. Germline CDR1 and CDR2: SGHNT and YYREEE (reference sequence). Trimming shortened V by 4 bases and J by 4 bases, and 14 bases separated the two germline ends. In DNA form, the CDR3 reads TGTGCCAGCAGCGTACGGACGCAGGGAGAGACCCAGTACTTC. Residues: CASSVRTQGETQYF.

On this clone: At the DNA level, this CDR3 is encoded by other sequences in the same sample as well. The V and J genes are TRBV7-3 and TRBJ2-2; D is possibly TRBD1 (6 bases). This CDR3 comprises 16 residues. V lost 2 bases to trimming and J lost 0 bases, with 10 bases between them. Germline values: CDR1 SGHTA, CDR2 FQGTGA. Here the CDR3 reads CASSLVAGANTGELFF. The CDR3 DNA reads TGTGCCAGCAGCTTAGTCGCAGGGGCGAACACCGGGGAGCTGTTTTTT.

The chain employs TRBV19 and TRBJ2-3; TRBD1 is a possible D gene (6 bases). V was clipped by 3 bases and J by 3 bases, with 13 bases between them. The germline gives CDR1 LNHDA, CDR2 SQIVND (reference sequence). The CDR3 covers 15 residues. Here the CDR3 reads CASSILTGTTDTQYF. CDR3 sequence (DNA): TGTGCCAGTAGTATCCTTACAGGGACAACAGATACGCAGTATTTT.

The chain has TRBV19 and TRBJ2-7; TRBD2 matches 7 bases. Germline V CDR1 and CDR2: LNHDA, SQIVND (reference sequence). V shed 4 bases and J 3 bases; nucleotides not matched to a gene: 15. This CDR3 comprises 17 residues. CDR3 amino acids: CASSKMGLGRGSYEQYF. Here the CDR3 DNA reads TGTGCCAGTAGTAAAATGGGATTGGGACGCGGGAGCTACGAGCAGTACTTC.

V gene TRBV6-1 combines with J gene TRBJ2-7; D is undetermined. This CDR3 contains 13 residues. CDR1 MNHNS and CDR2 SASEGT come from the germline V gene. Trimming removed 2 bases from V and 3 bases from J, with 8 bases in between. The CDR3 region has the DNA TGTGCCAGCAGTGAACAAGACTTCTACGAGCAGTACTTC. This translates into CASSEQDFYEQYF.